Following are 19 T cell receptor beta chains from one sample sequenced in a study of blood T cell repertoires in COVID-19. Here immunoSEQ multiplex PCR was the method, and the copy in TCRdb shows in-frame clones only, minus some. The data show approximately 140,000 clones, with 87% seen just once and about 4.2% held by the top ten. Sample: peripheral blood. These TCRs come from a woman in her sixties with active or convalescent COVID-19.

The V call is TRBV7-2, the J call TRBJ1-3; D not certain. The germline V and J ends were trimmed by 5 bases and 6 bases, with 14 bases remaining between them. The CDR3 has 14 amino acids. Looked up from germline, CDR1 is SGHTA and CDR2 is FQGNSA. CDR3 loop: CASSLGGRLNTIYF. CDR3 DNA sequence: TGTGCCAGCAGCCTAGGCGGCAGACTAAACACCATATATTTT.

The CDR3 DNA reads TGTGCCAGCAGACCTGACAGGGATTGGAGTGAAAAACTGTTTTTT. Protein sequence: CASRPDRDWSEKLFF. The V gene is TRBV6-2 or TRBV6-3, the J gene TRBJ1-4; 7 bases match TRBD1. This CDR3 spans 15 amino acids. Trimming removed 6 bases from V and 7 bases from J; junction bases left unmatched: 11. From germline, CDR1 is MNHEY and CDR2 SVGEGT.

This chain joins TRBV19 and TRBJ2-1, with TRBD2 as a possible D gene (6 bases). Germline CDR1 and CDR2: LNHDA and SQIVND (reference sequence). The V end was cut by 5 bases, the J end by 10 bases, with 12 bases between. The CDR3 has 12 amino acids. CDR3 DNA sequence: TGTGCCAGTAGTCTTCAGGAGGGCGAGCAGTTCTTC. Amino acids: CASSLQEGEQFF.

The CDR3 sequence: CASSYDRGYGYTF. As DNA, the CDR3 is TGTGCCAGCAGTTATGACAGGGGCTATGGCTACACCTTC. The chain uses TRBV6-6 and TRBJ1-2, with 8 positions matching TRBD1. Trimming took 3 bases from V and 4 from J; bases not matched to a gene: 1. The CDR3 loop spans 13 amino acids. The germline V gene has CDR1 MNHNY and CDR2 SVGAGI (reference sequence).

The chain uses TRBV11-2 and TRBJ1-2; 8 bases fit TRBD1. V was clipped by 5 bases and J by 8 bases; unmatched bases: 10. In germline, CDR1 is SGHAT, CDR2 FQNNGV. This CDR3 spans 14 amino acids. CDR3 protein: CASSQPQGARGYTF. CDR3 nucleotide sequence: TGTGCCAGCAGCCAACCGCAGGGGGCTAGAGGCTACACCTTC.

The V call is TRBV18, the J call TRBJ2-1, with 7 bases fitting TRBD2. Unmatched junction bases numbered 8, after V lost 3 bases and J lost 6 bases. The CDR3 sequence is 15 residues long. Germline values: CDR1 KGHSH, CDR2 LQKENI. The CDR3 spells CASSPGTGGGNEQFF. The CDR3 bases are TGTGCCAGCTCACCCGGGACTGGGGGGGGCAATGAGCAGTTCTTC.

This clone was detected once. The rearrangement uses TRBV3-1 (or the pseudogene TRBV3-2) and TRBJ2-3; no clear D. Germline CDR1 is LGHDT and CDR2 is YNNKEL (reference sequence). Deletions cut 3 bases from V and 0 bases from J, with 10 bases between. This CDR3 has 15 residues. The chain's CDR3 is CASSQQASSTDTQYF. The CDR3 DNA reads as TGTGCCAGCAGCCAGCAAGCGTCTAGCACAGATACGCAGTATTTT.

V and J are TRBV2 and TRBJ2-2; 9 bases align to TRBD2. From germline, CDR1 is SNHLY and CDR2 FYNNEI. The V gene end was trimmed by 7 bases and the J gene end by 8 bases; junction bases not matched to a gene: 14. The CDR3 is made up of 16 amino acids. The CDR3 spells CASTPRLAGIAGELFF. CDR3 bases: TGTGCCAGCACTCCGAGGCTAGCGGGGATAGCTGGGGAGCTGTTTTTT.

This chain uses TRBV10-3 with TRBJ2-7, with a weak D call TRBD1 (5 bases). CDR1 is ENHRY, CDR2 SYGVKD, per germline. This CDR3 has 14 residues. V was shortened by 3 bases and J by 3 bases, with 12 bases between the two germline ends. The CDR3 nucleotides read TGTGCCATCAGTGAACACCAGGGTCTCTACGAGCAGTACTTC. Translation: CAISEHQGLYEQYF.

The genes are TRBV18 and TRBJ1-2, with D unclear. Germline V gene lookup returns CDR1 KGHSH and CDR2 LQKENI. The ends were cut back, 4 bases at V and 6 bases at J, with 9 bases in the middle. The CDR3 runs to 12 residues. DNA of the CDR3: TGTGCCAGCTCACAATCCCTTCATGGCTACACCTTC. Amino acids: CASSQSLHGYTF. Together with reference TRBV18 and TRBJ1-2, the CDR3 gives the full variable domain: NAGVMQNPRHLVRRRGQEARLRCSPMKGHSHVYWYRQLPEEGLKFMVYLQKENIIDESGMPKERFSAEFPKEGPSILRIQQVVRGDSAAYFCASSQSLHGYTFGSGTRLTVV.

V and J are TRBV4-1 and TRBJ2-6, with a weak D call TRBD2 (6 bases). The CDR3 is made up of 20 amino acids. CDR1 is MGHRA, CDR2 YSYEKL, per germline. Trimming shortened V by 0 bases and J by 0 bases, and 18 bases separated the two germline ends. The CDR3 here is CASSQELARLGGSGANVLTF. CDR3 nucleotide sequence: TGCGCCAGCAGCCAAGAACTTGCGAGGCTCGGGGGCTCTGGGGCCAACGTCCTGACTTTC.

This clone has just one count. The V and J genes are TRBV10-3 and TRBJ2-7; 9 bases are a match to TRBD1. This CDR3 is 16 amino acids long. With 4 bases clipped from V and 0 bases from J, the junction kept 7 bases outside the gene matches. CDR1 is ENHRY, CDR2 SYGVKD, per germline. This chain's CDR3 is CAISGTDRGSSYEQYF. The CDR3 nucleotides are TGTGCCATCAGTGGAACGGACAGGGGCAGCTCCTACGAGCAGTACTTC.

The chain combines TRBV7-2 with TRBJ2-7; D gene ambiguous. This CDR3 is 13 amino acids long. Looked up from germline, CDR1 is SGHTA and CDR2 is FQGNSA. V was trimmed by 5 bases and J by 2 bases, leaving 10 bases between them. This CDR3 is CASSITVAYEQYF. CDR3 DNA: TGTGCCAGCAGCATCACGGTAGCCTACGAGCAGTACTTC. The full variable domain, its missing parts supplied by reference TRBV7-2 and TRBJ2-7, is GAGVSQSPSNKVTEKGKDVELRCDPISGHTALYWYRQSLGQGLEFLIYFQGNSAPDKSGLPSDRFSAERTGGSVSTLTIQRTQQEDSAVYLCASSITVAYEQYFGPGTRLTVT.

The rearrangement joins TRBV18 to TRBJ2-7; D is ambiguous. Germline CDR1 KGHSH, CDR2 LQKENI. Trimming stripped 1 base from V and 1 base from J, with 11 bases between. The CDR3 extends over 15 amino acids. This CDR3 is CASSPQRHLSYEQYF. As DNA, the CDR3 is TGTGCCAGCTCACCACAGAGACACTTATCCTACGAGCAGTACTTC.

The chain employs TRBV19 and TRBJ1-2; D is possibly TRBD1 (5 bases). The CDR3 totals 14 residues. Trimming pared 0 bases from V and 5 bases from J, leaving 10 bases between. Germline CDR1 LNHDA, CDR2 SQIVND (reference sequence). Written as DNA, the CDR3 is TGTGCCAGTAGTATAGAAGACCCAGGGTATGGCTACACCTTC. Its translation is CASSIEDPGYGYTF.

In this sample, this clone turned up once. The chain uses TRBV2 and TRBJ1-3; tentatively, D is TRBD1 (5 bases). Trimming shortened V by 8 bases and J by 2 bases, and 7 bases separated the two germline ends. Per the germline V gene, CDR1 is SNHLY and CDR2 is FYNNEI. The CDR3 consists of 12 residues. CDR3 residues: CASARAGNTIYF. The CDR3 DNA reads as TGTGCCAGCGCCAGGGCTGGAAACACCATATATTTT.

This clone occurred once. J is TRBJ1-4 and V is TRBV18, with D unclear. Germline V lookup: CDR1 KGHSH, CDR2 LQKENI. The CDR3 extends over 15 amino acids. Trimming stripped 3 bases from V and 8 bases from J, with 16 bases between. The CDR3 sequence: CASSPIGRGEEKLFF. The CDR3 DNA is TGTGCCAGCTCACCGATAGGACGCGGGGAGGAAAAACTGTTTTTT.

The V call is TRBV11-2, the J call TRBJ2-7, with 10 positions matching TRBD1. The germline V gene encodes CDR1 SGHAT and CDR2 FQNNGV. This CDR3 has 16 residues. V gave up 0 bases and J gave up 5 bases; unmatched junction bases: 7. CDR3 sequence reads: CASSLEQGTGVDEQYF. CDR3 bases: TGTGCCAGCAGCTTAGAGCAAGGGACAGGGGTCGACGAGCAGTACTTC. The full variable domain, completed using reference TRBV11-2 and TRBJ2-7, is EAGVAQSPRYKIIEKRQSVAFWCNPISGHATLYWYQQILGQGPKLLIQFQNNGVVDDSQLPKDRFSAERLKGVDSTLKIQPAKLEDSAVYLCASSLEQGTGVDEQYFGPGTRLTVT.

This clone was seen a single time. This sequence joins TRBV10-2 and TRBJ1-1, with D maybe TRBD1 (6 bases). The CDR3 extends over 13 amino acids. Per the germline V gene, CDR1 is WSHSY and CDR2 is SAAADI. V was cut by 10 bases and J by 1 base, with 13 bases left in between. The CDR3 spells CATSRQANTEAFF. In DNA, the CDR3 is TGCGCCACCTCACGACAGGCGAACACTGAAGCTTTCTTT.